The 28 T cell receptor beta chains below come from one sample, sequenced in a study of shared clonotypes between healthy human individuals. Generated by immunoSEQ multiplex PCR, the TCRdb table keeps only in-frame clones and is missing some. In the table there are 190,000 or so clones, about 66% of which are singletons. Sequences were obtained from memory CD4+ T cells sorted from blood. Subset noted: CD45RA-negative fraction. The receptors here all came from a man aged 25-45 years in good health.

The chain has TRBV10-3 and TRBJ2-2; D is unclear. Trimming removed 2 bases at V and 6 bases at J, with 13 bases between. CDR3 length equals 15 residues. Germline V CDR1 and CDR2: ENHRY, SYGVKD. CDR3 in amino acids: CAISEVSRSAGELFF. In nucleotides, the CDR3 is TGTGCCATCAGTGAGGTTTCCAGGAGTGCCGGGGAGCTGTTTTTT.

This chain connects TRBV5-1 to TRBJ2-3; D is unclear. This CDR3 region has 14 residues. Deletions cut 1 base from V and 6 bases from J, with 12 bases between. Germline CDR1 SGHRS, CDR2 YFSETQ. This CDR3 is CASSLYDDSDTQYF. For the CDR3, the DNA is TGCGCCAGCAGCTTGTACGACGACTCGGATACGCAGTATTTT.

The chain has TRBV11-2 and TRBJ2-1; D is unclear. From germline, CDR1 is SGHAT and CDR2 FQNNGV. Trimming shortened V by 0 bases and J by 6 bases, and 9 bases separated the two germline ends. This CDR3 contains 14 residues. In DNA form, the CDR3 reads TGTGCCAGCAGCTTAGACTACTGGGGCAATGAGCAGTTCTTC. Translation gives CASSLDYWGNEQFF.

This clone was observed a handful of times. The V call is TRBV30, the J call TRBJ1-4; 8 bases agree with TRBD1. The trim removed 5 bases at V and 8 bases at J, leaving 7 bases unmatched. The CDR3 totals 13 residues. CDR1 is GTSNPN and CDR2 is SVGIG in the germline V gene (reference sequence). The CDR3 here is CAWLGQGREKLFF. The CDR3, as DNA: TGTGCCTGGTTAGGACAGGGAAGGGAAAAACTGTTTTTT.

The CDR3 DNA reads TGTGCCAGCAGCGTAGCGCCAACCCACACAGATACGCAGTATTTT. Residues: CASSVAPTHTDTQYF. The chain employs TRBV9 and TRBJ2-3; D gene unclear. This CDR3 spans 15 amino acids. The ends were cut back, 0 bases at V and 2 bases at J, with 10 bases in the middle. Germline V CDR1 and CDR2: SGDLS, YYNGEE.

The chain couples TRBV2 to TRBJ2-3; D might be TRBD1 (5 bases). Germline V gives CDR1 SNHLY, CDR2 FYNNEI. This CDR3 comprises 14 residues. The germline V and J ends were trimmed by 5 bases and 0 bases, with 9 bases remaining between them. The CDR3 DNA reads TGTGCCAGCAGTTATGCAGGGAGCACAGATACGCAGTATTTT. Protein: CASSYAGSTDTQYF.

This clone was observed a few times. The CDR3, as DNA: TGTGCCAGCAGCCCCCGACAGTGGGAGAACACTGAAGCTTTCTTT. Translation gives CASSPRQWENTEAFF. The genes are TRBV7-2 and TRBJ1-1, with D possibly being TRBD1 (5 bases). Trimming removed 5 bases from V and 1 base from J, with 14 bases in between. This CDR3 region has 15 residues. Per germline, CDR1 SGHTA and CDR2 FQGNSA.

The rearrangement links TRBV5-6 to TRBJ2-7, with 7 bases matching TRBD2. The CDR3 length is 13 residues. The J segment lost 7 bases and the V segment lost 1 base, leaving 5 bases of the junction unmatched. Germline CDR1 SGHDT, CDR2 YYEEEE. The CDR3 loop reads CASSLIGGTEQYF. The CDR3 coding sequence is TGTGCCAGCAGCTTGATCGGGGGGACGGAGCAGTACTTC.

V gene TRBV19 combines with J gene TRBJ2-7, with unresolved D. The CDR3 length is 12 residues. From germline, CDR1 is LNHDA and CDR2 SQIVND (reference sequence). The ends were cut back, 6 bases at V and 4 bases at J, with 10 bases in the middle. CDR3 amino acids: CASSRTEYEQYF. The CDR3 DNA follows: TGTGCCAGTAGCCGTACAGAGTACGAGCAGTACTTC.

This chain links TRBV19 with TRBJ1-5; D remains ambiguous. CDR3 length: 12 residues. CDR1 LNHDA and CDR2 SQIVND come from the germline V gene (reference sequence). Trimming shortened V by 3 bases and J by 6 bases, and 6 bases separated the two germline ends. The CDR3 DNA follows: TGTGCCAGTAGTATCCTAGGTCAGCCCCAGCATTTT. Translation: CASSILGQPQHF. Drawing the rest from reference TRBV19 and TRBJ1-5, the complete variable domain is DGGITQSPKYLFRKEGQNVTLSCEQNLNHDAMYWYRQDPGQGLRLIYYSQIVNDFQKGDIAEGYSVSREKKESFPLTVTSAQKNPTAFYLCASSILGQPQHFGDGTRLSIL.

The V call is TRBV28, the J call TRBJ1-1; unclear D gene. The CDR3 contains 11 residues. Trimming shortened V by 5 bases and J by 10 bases, and 11 bases separated the two germline ends. The germline V gene encodes CDR1 MDHEN and CDR2 SYDVKM. Here the CDR3 reads CASSPPGRAFF. As DNA, the CDR3 is TGTGCCAGCAGTCCGCCGGGTCGAGCTTTCTTT.

At least ten counts were recorded for this clone. The rearrangement uses TRBV4-3 and TRBJ2-5, with 7 bases aligning to TRBD1. V shed 3 bases and J 2 bases; nucleotides not matched to a gene: 0. The CDR3 contains 13 residues. The germline V gene has CDR1 LGHNA and CDR2 YSLEER. CDR3 sequence: CASSQDRQETQYF. The CDR3 DNA reads TGCGCCAGCAGCCAGGACAGGCAAGAGACCCAGTACTTC.

The chain links TRBV6-1 to TRBJ2-5; D not resolved. Germline CDR1 reads MNHNS; CDR2 reads SASEGT. The CDR3 loop spans 16 amino acids. Trimming shortened V by 0 bases and J by 7 bases, and 18 bases separated the two germline ends. The CDR3 loop reads CASSEASLGFGGTQYF. CDR3 bases: TGTGCCAGCAGTGAAGCTTCCCTAGGATTCGGCGGGACCCAGTACTTC.

The chain recombines TRBV30 with TRBJ2-1; 7 bases fit TRBD2. The germline V gene has CDR1 GTSNPN and CDR2 SVGIG (reference sequence). V trimming: 4 bases; J trimming: 9 bases; junction bases outside the gene matches: 12. The CDR3 is 14 amino acids. For the CDR3, the DNA is TGTGCCTGGACCCCACTAGCGCGCGGGAGTGAGCAGTTCTTC. This sequence encodes CAWTPLARGSEQFF.

This clone was recorded at least ten times. The identical CDR3 is also encoded by other nucleotide sequences in the sample. This chain joins TRBV5-1 and TRBJ2-2; the D is unclear. This CDR3 has 13 amino acids. The V gene's germline CDR1 is SGHRS and CDR2 YFSETQ. The germline V and J ends were trimmed by 0 bases and 5 bases, with 5 bases remaining between them. The CDR3 nucleotides read TGCGCCAGCAGCTTGGGTGCGACCGGGGAGCTGTTTTTT. This sequence encodes CASSLGATGELFF.

The rearrangement uses TRBV18 and TRBJ1-5; no definite D call. This CDR3 has 12 amino acids. Trimming stripped 6 bases from V and 4 bases from J, with 7 bases between. In germline, CDR1 is KGHSH, CDR2 LQKENI. CDR3 DNA sequence: TGTGCCAGCTCCGGCGAGAATCAGCCCCAGCATTTT. This translates into CASSGENQPQHF.

The chain is built from TRBV27 and TRBJ2-2, with 8 bases fitting TRBD1. Germline V gene sequence: CDR1 MNHEY, CDR2 SMNVEV (reference sequence). This CDR3 spans 15 amino acids. After removal of 4 bases from V and 5 bases from J, the junction contained 6 bases not matched to a gene. The CDR3 nucleotides are TGTGCCAGCAGTTACGGACAGGGCGGGACCGGGGAGCTGTTTTTT. Protein sequence: CASSYGQGGTGELFF.

The table lists this clone with a few counts. This sequence joins TRBV5-1 and TRBJ2-7, with TRBD2 as a possible D gene (6 bases). This CDR3 contains 14 residues. The germline V gene has CDR1 SGHRS and CDR2 YFSETQ. Trimming shortened V by 0 bases and J by 1 base, and 8 bases separated the two germline ends. The CDR3 is CASSLAAGSYEQYF. CDR3 bases: TGCGCCAGCAGCTTGGCTGCGGGGTCCTACGAGCAGTACTTC.

This chain joins TRBV7-9 and TRBJ2-1; 9 nucleotides match TRBD1. The germline V gene has CDR1 SEHNR and CDR2 FQNEAQ (reference sequence). This CDR3 contains 14 residues. After removal of 10 bases from V and 4 bases from J, the junction contained 8 bases not matched to a gene. The CDR3 DNA reads as TGTGCCATTTATTACAGGGGGCGGTACAATGAGCAGTTCTTC. As protein: CAIYYRGRYNEQFF.

This chain connects TRBV9 to TRBJ1-4; a possible D gene is TRBD1 (5 bases). V was clipped by 0 bases and J by 7 bases, with 10 bases between them. The germline V gene encodes CDR1 SGDLS and CDR2 YYNGEE. This CDR3 spans 14 amino acids. This CDR3 reads CASSVAGVGEKLFF. In DNA form, the CDR3 reads TGTGCCAGCAGCGTAGCGGGGGTTGGTGAAAAACTGTTTTTT. The full variable domain, rest sourced from reference TRBV9 and TRBJ1-4, is DSGVTQTPKHLITATGQRVTLRCSPRSGDLSVYWYQQSLDQGLQFLIQYYNGEERAKGNILERFSAQQFPDLHSELNLSSLELGDSALYFCASSVAGVGEKLFFGSGTQLSVL.

J is TRBJ2-4 and V is TRBV2; possible D gene TRBD2, 6 bases. Germline CDR1 reads SNHLY; CDR2 reads FYNNEI. The length of the CDR3 is 12 residues. The ends were cut back, 8 bases at V and 7 bases at J, with 12 bases in the middle. The CDR3 protein is CASGRTQNIQYF. The CDR3 DNA follows: TGTGCCAGCGGGAGGACACAGAACATTCAGTACTTC.

The CDR3 DNA sequence: TGCGCCAGCAGCTTGGGACAGGGCCCTTCGGTAGGTGAAAAACTGTTTTTT. Translated: CASSLGQGPSVGEKLFF. This chain uses TRBV5-1 with TRBJ1-4; 7 bases are shared with TRBD1. The CDR3 is 17 residues long. Looked up from germline, CDR1 is SGHRS and CDR2 is YFSETQ. V was clipped by 0 bases and J by 7 bases; unmatched bases: 12.

Note on this clone: A far larger clone is a single base away, which makes a read error likely. This chain uses TRBV15 with TRBJ1-1, with 8 nucleotides matching TRBD1. Trimming cost V 3 bases and J 3 bases; bases outside gene matches: 12. This CDR3 has 17 amino acids. Germline CDR1 LNHNV, CDR2 YYDKDF (reference sequence). CDR3 bases: TGTGCCACCAGCAGGGGCCGGGACAGGAGGGGGGACACTGAAGCTTTCTTT. Amino acids: CATSRGRDRRGDTEAFF. The variable domain in full, completed from reference TRBV15 and TRBJ1-1, reads DAMVIQNPRYQVTQFGKPVTLSCSQTLNHNVMYWYQQKSSQAPKLLFHYYDKDFNNEADTPDNFQSRRPNTSFCFLDIRSPGLGDTAMYLCATSRGRDRRGDTEAFFGQGTRLTVV.

The chain recombines TRBV9 with TRBJ2-3; no firm D call. Germline values: CDR1 SGDLS, CDR2 YYNGEE. The CDR3 has 14 residues. V was shortened by 6 bases and J by 5 bases, with 16 bases between the two germline ends. CDR3 loop: CASNRGSSVDTQYF. Here the CDR3 DNA reads TGTGCCAGCAATAGAGGCTCATCAGTAGATACGCAGTATTTT.

The chain carries TRBV10-3 and TRBJ2-7; D is unclear. This CDR3 is 13 amino acids long. Trimming took off 5 bases at V and 2 bases at J, with 10 bases between the two ends. Germline V gene data show CDR1 as ENHRY and CDR2 as SYGVKD. CDR3 region: CAISLDSTYEQYF. CDR3 in DNA: TGTGCCATCAGTCTCGACTCGACCTACGAGCAGTACTTC.

This clone was counted a few times. The J gene is TRBJ1-2, the V gene TRBV6-1; D is possibly TRBD1 (6 bases). Trimming took off 1 base at V and 4 bases at J, with 7 bases between the two ends. The CDR3 has 13 residues. The V gene's germline CDR1 is MNHNS and CDR2 SASEGT. CDR3 nucleotides: TGTGCCAGCAGTGAAGAGGGGGGCTATGGCTACACCTTC. As protein: CASSEEGGYGYTF.

In its sample, this clone was seen many times. This sequence joins TRBV4-3 and TRBJ2-7, with D uncertain. There are 15 residues in the CDR3. Trimming shortened V by 0 bases and J by 3 bases, and 12 bases separated the two germline ends. Per the germline V gene, CDR1 is LGHNA and CDR2 is YSLEER. Here the CDR3 reads CASSQDRLGDYEQYF. For the CDR3, the DNA is TGCGCCAGCAGCCAAGATCGCCTTGGGGACTACGAGCAGTACTTC.

The chain employs TRBV9 and TRBJ2-1, with 15 bases that match TRBD2. CDR3 length: 19 residues. Unmatched junction bases numbered 6, after V lost 0 bases and J lost 2 bases. Germline-derived CDR1 and CDR2 are SGDLS and YYNGEE. This CDR3 is CASSVEGLAGGPPYNEQFF. CDR3 nucleotide sequence: TGTGCCAGCAGCGTAGAGGGACTAGCGGGAGGCCCCCCCTACAATGAGCAGTTCTTC.